These T cell receptor beta chains were read from a single sample in a study of T cells after yellow fever vaccination. TCRdb used MiXCR to reprocess the 5' RACE reads, holding one entry per CDR3 protein. This sample has hundreds of thousands of distinct CDR3 sequences, with about 19% found just once. This sample comprised PBMCs, obtained before the yellow fever booster vaccination. These receptors all stem from a man in his late teens or twenties who received the YFV17D yellow fever vaccine. Both conserved end residues are part of each CDR3. The order of the fields is V gene, clone size, J gene, D gene, CDR3 protein, CDR3 DNA. A D gene is named only where the DNA matches it firmly. Not all rows give a size; the values are once, few, many and, for expanded clones, a class.

>TRBV7-9|few|TRBJ2-1|.
CASRQGWDEQFF
TGTGCCAGCAGACAGGGTTGGGATGAGCAGTTCTTC
>TRBV7-6|few|TRBJ2-5|.
CASSLPQRRPFQETQYF
TGTGCCAGCAGCTTACCGCAACGCCGACCGTTCCAAGAGACCCAGTACTTC
>TRBV29-1|many|TRBJ1-4|.
CSVGEKPFEKLFF
TGCAGCGTTGGAGAGAAACCCTTTGAAAAACTGTTTTTT
>TRBV4-3|many|TRBJ1-2|.
CASSQDLGGIEGYTF
TGCGCCAGCAGCCAAGATCTGGGGGGAATAGAGGGCTACACCTTC
>TRBV29-1|many|TRBJ1-1|.
CSVGAENTEAFF
TGCAGCGTTGGGGCAGAGAACACTGAAGCTTTCTTT
>TRBV5-1|few|TRBJ1-5|TRBD1
CASSLEGGDQPQHF
TGTGCCAGCAGCTTAGAAGGGGGCGATCAGCCCCAGCATTTT
>TRBV7-9|.|TRBJ2-2|.
CASSPSRGQNTGELFF
TGTGCCAGCAGCCCCAGCAGGGGCCAGAACACCGGGGAGCTGTTTTTT
>TRBV6-6|.|TRBJ1-1|TRBD1
CASSWTGGPTEAFF
TGTGCCAGCAGTTGGACAGGGGGCCCCACTGAAGCTTTCTTT
>TRBV27|.|TRBJ2-5|TRBD2
CASGSGGKTQYF
TGTGCCAGCGGTAGCGGGGGGAAGACCCAGTACTTC
>TRBV27|.|TRBJ2-2|TRBD2
CASSFGTSYSGELFF
TGTGCCAGCAGTTTTGGGACTAGTTATTCCGGGGAGCTGTTTTTT
>TRBV7-9|few|TRBJ1-4|TRBD1
CASTLGTDNEKLFF
TGTGCCAGCACGCTCGGGACAGATAATGAAAAACTGTTTTTT
>TRBV4-1|.|TRBJ2-7|TRBD2
CASSRLADTYEQYF
TGCGCCAGCAGCCGACTAGCTGATACCTACGAGCAGTACTTC
>TRBV5-1|many|TRBJ2-3|.
CASSLGTVFTDTQYF
TGCGCCAGCAGCTTGGGGACAGTCTTCACAGATACGCAGTATTTT
>TRBV5-1|.|TRBJ1-1|.
CASSLEVKPGTNTEAFF
TGCGCCAGCAGCTTGGAAGTCAAGCCAGGGACTAACACTGAAGCTTTCTTT
>TRBV7-9|few|TRBJ1-2|TRBD1
CASIQGTGIYGYTF
TGTGCCAGCATCCAAGGGACAGGGATCTATGGCTACACCTTC
>TRBV7-9|.|TRBJ2-5|.
CASSIRGETQYF
TGTGCCAGCAGCATTAGAGGGGAGACCCAGTACTTC
>TRBV4-2|.|TRBJ1-2|.
CASSQEWAGANYGYTF
TGTGCCAGCAGCCAAGAATGGGCAGGGGCCAACTATGGCTACACCTTC
>TRBV6-5|.|TRBJ2-4|TRBD1
CASSYDRGLAKNIQYF
TGTGCCAGCAGTTACGACAGGGGACTAGCCAAAAACATTCAGTACTTC
>TRBV27|few|TRBJ2-7|.
CASSSGTYEQYF
TGTGCCAGCAGTTCCGGAACCTACGAGCAGTACTTC
>TRBV24-1|few|TRBJ2-2|.
CATSDYVSTGELFF
TGTGCCACCAGTGATTATGTGAGCACCGGGGAGCTGTTTTTT